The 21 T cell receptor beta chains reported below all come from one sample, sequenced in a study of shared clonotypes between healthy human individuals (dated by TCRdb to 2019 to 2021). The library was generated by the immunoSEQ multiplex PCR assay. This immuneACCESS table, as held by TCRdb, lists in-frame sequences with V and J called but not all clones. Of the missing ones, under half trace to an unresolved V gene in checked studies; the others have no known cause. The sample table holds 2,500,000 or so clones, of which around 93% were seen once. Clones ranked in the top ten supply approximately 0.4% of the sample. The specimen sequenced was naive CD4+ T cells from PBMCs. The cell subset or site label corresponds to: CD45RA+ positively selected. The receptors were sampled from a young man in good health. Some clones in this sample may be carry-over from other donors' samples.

CDR3 residues: CASSLSRQTGNTIYF. CDR3 coding DNA: TGTGCCAGCAGTTTATCGAGACAGACTGGAAACACCATATATTTT. V gene TRBV27 combines with J gene TRBJ1-3; possible D gene TRBD1, 5 bases. CDR3 length: 15 amino acids. V was pared by 0 bases and J by 2 bases, with 8 bases between. Germline V gene sequence: CDR1 MNHEY, CDR2 SMNVEV (reference sequence).

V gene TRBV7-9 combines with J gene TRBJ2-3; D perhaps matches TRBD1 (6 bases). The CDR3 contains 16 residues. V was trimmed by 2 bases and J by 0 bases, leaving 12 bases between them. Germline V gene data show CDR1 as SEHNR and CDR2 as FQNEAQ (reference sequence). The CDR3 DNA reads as TGTGCCAGCAGCTTACAGGGGCAGCCCAGCACAGATACGCAGTATTTT. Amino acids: CASSLQGQPSTDTQYF.

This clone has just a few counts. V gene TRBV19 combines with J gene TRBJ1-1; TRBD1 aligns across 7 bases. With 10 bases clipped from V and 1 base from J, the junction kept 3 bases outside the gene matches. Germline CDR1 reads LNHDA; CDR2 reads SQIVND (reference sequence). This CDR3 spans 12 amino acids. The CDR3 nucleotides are TGTGCCACAAGGGACAGGAACACTGAAGCTTTCTTT. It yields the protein CATRDRNTEAFF.

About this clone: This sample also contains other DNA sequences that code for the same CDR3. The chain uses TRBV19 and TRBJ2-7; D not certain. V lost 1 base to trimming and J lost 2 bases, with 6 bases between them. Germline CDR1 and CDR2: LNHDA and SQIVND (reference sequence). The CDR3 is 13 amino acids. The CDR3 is CASSIAPAYEQYF. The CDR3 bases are TGTGCCAGTAGTATAGCGCCCGCCTACGAGCAGTACTTC.

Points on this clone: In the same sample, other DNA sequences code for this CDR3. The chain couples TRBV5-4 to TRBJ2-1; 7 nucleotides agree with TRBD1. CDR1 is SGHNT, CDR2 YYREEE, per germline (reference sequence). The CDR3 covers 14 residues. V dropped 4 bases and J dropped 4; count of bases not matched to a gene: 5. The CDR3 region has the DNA TGTGCCAGCAGCGACAGGGCGCTTTACAATGAGCAGTTCTTC. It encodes CASSDRALYNEQFF.

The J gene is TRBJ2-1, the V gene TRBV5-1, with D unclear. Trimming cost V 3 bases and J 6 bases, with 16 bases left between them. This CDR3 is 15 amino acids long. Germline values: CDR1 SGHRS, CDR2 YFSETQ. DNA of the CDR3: TGCGCCAGCAGCTCTCTCGCCTTCTCGGGCAATGAGCAGTTCTTC. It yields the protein CASSSLAFSGNEQFF. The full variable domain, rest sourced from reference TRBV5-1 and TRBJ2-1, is KAGVTQTPRYLIKTRGQQVTLSCSPISGHRSVSWYQQTPGQGLQFLFEYFSETQRNKGNFPGRFSGRQFSNSRSEMNVSTLELGDSALYLCASSSLAFSGNEQFFGPGTRLTVL.

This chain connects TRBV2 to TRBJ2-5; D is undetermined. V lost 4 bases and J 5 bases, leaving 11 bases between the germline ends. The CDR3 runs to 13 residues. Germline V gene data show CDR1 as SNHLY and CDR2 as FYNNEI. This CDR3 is CASSARHAETQYF. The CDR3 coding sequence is TGTGCCAGCAGTGCGCGACATGCGGAGACCCAGTACTTC.

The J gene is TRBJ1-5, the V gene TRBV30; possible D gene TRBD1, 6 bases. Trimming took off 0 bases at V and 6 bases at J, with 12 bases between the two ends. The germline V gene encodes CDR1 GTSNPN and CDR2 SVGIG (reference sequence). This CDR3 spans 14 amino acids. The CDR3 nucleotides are TGTGCCTGGAGTGTAGGGGGAATTAGTCAGCCCCAGCATTTT. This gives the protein CAWSVGGISQPQHF.

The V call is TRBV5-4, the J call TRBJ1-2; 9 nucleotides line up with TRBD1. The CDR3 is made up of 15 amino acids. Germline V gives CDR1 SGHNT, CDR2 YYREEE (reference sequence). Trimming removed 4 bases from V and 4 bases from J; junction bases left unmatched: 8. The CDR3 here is CASSTRQGGAYGYTF. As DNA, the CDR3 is TGTGCCAGCAGCACCCGACAGGGGGGCGCCTATGGCTACACCTTC.

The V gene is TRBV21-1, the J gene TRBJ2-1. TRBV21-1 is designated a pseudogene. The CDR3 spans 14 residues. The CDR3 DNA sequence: TGTGCCAGCAGCTTACTTAGGATTTACAATGAGCAGTTCTTC. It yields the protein CASSLLRIYNEQFF.

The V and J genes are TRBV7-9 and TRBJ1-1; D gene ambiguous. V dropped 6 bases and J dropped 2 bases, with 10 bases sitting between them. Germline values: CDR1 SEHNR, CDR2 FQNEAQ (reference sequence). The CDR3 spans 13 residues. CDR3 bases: TGTGCCAGCAGTCGAATTGGTAACACTGAAGCTTTCTTT. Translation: CASSRIGNTEAFF.

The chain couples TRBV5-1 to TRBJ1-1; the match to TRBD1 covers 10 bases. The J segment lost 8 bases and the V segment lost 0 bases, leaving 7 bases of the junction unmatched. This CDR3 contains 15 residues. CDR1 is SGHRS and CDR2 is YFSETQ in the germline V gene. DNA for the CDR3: TGCGCCAGCAGCTTGGGAATCGGGACAGGGGTAGAAGCTTTCTTT. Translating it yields CASSLGIGTGVEAFF.

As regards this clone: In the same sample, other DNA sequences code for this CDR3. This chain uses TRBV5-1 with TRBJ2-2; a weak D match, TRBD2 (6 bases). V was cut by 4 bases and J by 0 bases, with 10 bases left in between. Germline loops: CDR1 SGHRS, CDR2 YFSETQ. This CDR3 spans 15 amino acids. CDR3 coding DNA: TGCGCCAGCAGCCTTAGCGGAGCGAACACCGGGGAGCTGTTTTTT. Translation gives CASSLSGANTGELFF.

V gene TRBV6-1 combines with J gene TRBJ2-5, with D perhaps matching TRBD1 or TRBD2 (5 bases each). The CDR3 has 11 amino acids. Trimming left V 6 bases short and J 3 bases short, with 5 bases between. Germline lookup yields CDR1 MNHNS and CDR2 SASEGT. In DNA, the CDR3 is TGTGCCAGCAGGGGGGAAGAGACCCAGTACTTC. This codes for CASRGEETQYF.

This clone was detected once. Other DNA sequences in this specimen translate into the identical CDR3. The CDR3 region is CASSLLAGGRNEQFF. The CDR3 nucleotides read TGTGCCAGCAGCCTACTAGCGGGAGGCAGGAATGAGCAGTTCTTC. The J gene is TRBJ2-1, the V gene TRBV7-3, with 12 positions matching TRBD2. CDR3 length: 15 residues. V gave up 5 bases and J gave up 7 bases; unmatched junction bases: 6. Germline loops: CDR1 SGHTA, CDR2 FQGTGA.

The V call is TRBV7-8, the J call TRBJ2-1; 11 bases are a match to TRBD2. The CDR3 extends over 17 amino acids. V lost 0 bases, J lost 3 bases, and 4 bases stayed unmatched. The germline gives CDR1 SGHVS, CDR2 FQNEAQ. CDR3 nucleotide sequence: TGTGCCAGCAGCTTAGCTAGCGGGGGGGTGGTCTACAATGAGCAGTTCTTC. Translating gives CASSLASGGVVYNEQFF.

The CDR3 protein is CASSPSIRDTPNGYTF. Here the CDR3 DNA reads TGTGCCAGCTCACCTTCTATCCGGGACACCCCAAATGGCTACACCTTC. The chain couples TRBV18 to TRBJ1-2; maybe TRBD1 (6 bases). Germline loops: CDR1 KGHSH, CDR2 LQKENI. The CDR3 loop spans 16 amino acids. Between the trimmed V and J ends, which lost 3 bases and 6 bases, there was a span of 20 bases.

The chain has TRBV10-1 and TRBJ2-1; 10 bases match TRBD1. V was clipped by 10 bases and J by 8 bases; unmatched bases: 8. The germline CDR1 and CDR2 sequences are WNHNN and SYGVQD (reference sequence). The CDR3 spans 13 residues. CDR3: CATRQGAVHEQFF. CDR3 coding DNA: TGCGCCACCCGACAGGGGGCAGTCCATGAGCAGTTCTTC.

The CDR3 coding sequence is TGTGCCAGCAGCTCCGGACAGCTAGGCCCCGGCTTGAACACTGAAGCTTTCTTT. Amino acids: CASSSGQLGPGLNTEAFF. J is TRBJ1-1 and V is TRBV7-9; a possible D gene is TRBD1 (6 bases). This CDR3 region has 18 residues. Germline V gene lookup returns CDR1 SEHNR and CDR2 FQNEAQ (reference sequence). V lost 4 bases, J lost 0 bases, and 21 bases lay in between.

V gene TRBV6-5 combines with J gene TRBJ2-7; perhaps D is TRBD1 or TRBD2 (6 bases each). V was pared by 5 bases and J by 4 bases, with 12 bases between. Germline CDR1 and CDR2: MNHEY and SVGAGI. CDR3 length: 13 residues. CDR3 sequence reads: CASSLGGRYEQYF. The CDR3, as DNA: TGTGCCAGCAGTCTAGGGGGGCGGTACGAGCAGTACTTC.

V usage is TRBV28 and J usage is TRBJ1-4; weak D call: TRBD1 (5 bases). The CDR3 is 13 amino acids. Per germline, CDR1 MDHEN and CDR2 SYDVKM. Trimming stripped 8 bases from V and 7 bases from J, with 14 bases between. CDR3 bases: TGTGCCAGCTGGAGGTGGGGGAGTGAAAAACTGTTTTTT. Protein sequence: CASWRWGSEKLFF.